A single sample gave rise to the 11 T cell receptor beta chains below, sequenced in a study of spatial heterogeneity in lung cancer. Time point defined: blood at routine non-recurrence follow-up after resection. Tumor, nontumor lung or frozen PBMC supplied whole RNA, sequenced without sorting. TCRdb redid the calling of the 5' RACE reads with MiXCR, one entry per CDR3 protein. The table includes around 110,000 distinct CDR3 sequences, 10% to 15% detected once. Sequenced here: PBMCs, sampled at follow-up. Source of these receptors: a male donor with early-stage non-small cell lung cancer.

This clonotype has ten or more counts. The chain has TRBV29-1 and TRBJ1-2, with TRBD1 as a possible D gene (5 bases). The CDR3 consists of 11 residues. Trimming left V 3 bases short and J 7 bases short, with 9 bases between. Germline V CDR1 and CDR2: SQVTM, ANQGSEA. For the CDR3, the DNA is TGCAGCGTTGATTCGGGGGGTGGCTACACCTTC. It specifies CSVDSGGGYTF. Complete variable domain (other parts from reference TRBV29-1 and TRBJ1-2): SAVISQKPSRDICQRGTSLTIQCQVDSQVTMMFWYRQQPGQSLTLIATANQGSEATYESGFVIDKFPISRPNLTFSTLTVSNMSPEDSSIYLCSVDSGGGYTFGSGTRLTVV.

This clonotype was found a few times. V and J are TRBV5-1 and TRBJ2-2, with a weak D call TRBD1 (5 bases). CDR1 and CDR2 from the germline V gene are SGHRS and YFSETQ. The V end lost 0 bases, the J end lost 0 bases, and 9 bases lay between the germline ends. This CDR3 has 16 amino acids. Here the CDR3 DNA reads TGCGCCAGCAGCTTGGGACAGTCAACGAACACCGGGGAGCTGTTTTTT. Translation: CASSLGQSTNTGELFF.

V is TRBV7-8 and J is TRBJ1-2; D is ambiguous. V lost 2 bases and J 3 bases, leaving 7 bases between the germline ends. The CDR3 length is 13 residues. The germline V gene encodes CDR1 SGHVS and CDR2 FQNEAQ. The CDR3 sequence: CASSLNGDYGYTF. The CDR3 coding sequence is TGTGCCAGCAGCTTAAACGGAGACTATGGCTACACCTTC.

The chain carries TRBV20-1 and TRBJ2-1; no firm D call. Germline V gene lookup returns CDR1 DFQATT and CDR2 SNEGSKA (reference sequence). The V end was cut by 4 bases, the J end by 4 bases, with 5 bases between. This CDR3 contains 11 residues. The CDR3 loop reads CSAMAYNEQFF. CDR3 DNA: TGCAGTGCTATGGCGTACAATGAGCAGTTCTTC.

There are many counts of this clonotype. CDR3 residues: CASSLNNRQFF. Written as DNA, the CDR3 is TGTGCCAGCAGCCTAAACAATCGACAGTTCTTT. The V call is TRBV7-2, the J call TRBJ1-1; a weak D match, TRBD1 (5 bases). Germline CDR1 reads SGHTA; CDR2 reads FQGNSA. The CDR3 totals 11 residues. V lost 5 bases to trimming and J lost 14 bases, with 15 bases between them.

The sample holds many counts of this clonotype. The rearrangement joins TRBV12-3 or TRBV12-4 to TRBJ1-1, with D possibly TRBD1 on 5 matching bases. This CDR3 comprises 13 residues. V was clipped by 7 bases and J by 1 base, with 10 bases between them. The chain's CDR3 is CASTLGQNTEAFF. CDR3 in DNA: TGTGCCAGCACCCTAGGACAGAACACTGAAGCTTTCTTT.

This sequence joins TRBV11-2 and TRBJ2-2; TRBD2 is a possible D gene (6 bases). V was cut by 8 bases and J by 0 bases, with 7 bases left in between. The CDR3 covers 13 residues. Germline CDR1 is SGHAT and CDR2 is FQNNGV. CDR3 sequence (DNA): TGTGCCAGCGGCGGGGCGAACACCGGGGAGCTGTTTTTT. As protein: CASGGANTGELFF.

DNA for the CDR3: TGCAGTGCTAGGACCCGTCTCTACTCTGGAAACACCATATATTTT. It yields the protein CSARTRLYSGNTIYF. The chain uses TRBV20-1 and TRBJ1-3; D remains ambiguous. The V and J ends lost 3 bases and 0 bases respectively, with 12 bases between them. This CDR3 is built from 15 residues. Germline lookup yields CDR1 DFQATT and CDR2 SNEGSKA (reference sequence).

This clonotype was detected a few times. The chain uses TRBV21-1 and TRBJ1-3; TRBD1, the D gene given by the table, was not confirmed from the DNA. TRBV21-1 is a recognized pseudogene. CDR3 size: 16 residues. The CDR3 spells CASIVTGTSSGNTIYF. Written as DNA, the CDR3 is TGTGCCAGCATTGTTACAGGGACTTCCTCTGGAAACACCATATATTTT.

The chain employs TRBV5-1 and TRBJ1-5; D might be TRBD1 (6 bases). Germline assignment: CDR1 SGHRS and CDR2 YFSETQ. This CDR3 is built from 13 residues. Trimming cost V 3 bases and J 4 bases, with 8 bases left between them. CDR3 DNA: TGCGCCAGCAGCTCGAGGGGGAATCAGCCCCAGCATTTT. This encodes CASSSRGNQPQHF. Full variable domain (remainder filled in from reference TRBV5-1 and TRBJ1-5): KAGVTQTPRYLIKTRGQQVTLSCSPISGHRSVSWYQQTPGQGLQFLFEYFSETQRNKGNFPGRFSGRQFSNSRSEMNVSTLELGDSALYLCASSSRGNQPQHFGDGTRLSIL.

The chain recombines TRBV6-1 with TRBJ2-7, with 13 positions matching TRBD2. The junction had 12 bases not matched to a gene; V was cut back by 8 bases and J by 2 bases. CDR3 length: 17 residues. Germline V gives CDR1 MNHNS, CDR2 SASEGT. The CDR3 region has the DNA TGTGCCAGCTCGGGGGCCGGACTAGCGGGGGCCACCTACGAGCAGTACTTC. Its translation is CASSGAGLAGATYEQYF.